Following are 15 T cell receptor beta chains from one sample sequenced in a study of shared clonotypes between healthy human individuals. Only in-frame clones appear in the TCRdb table, and some are missing; sequencing was by immunoSEQ multiplex PCR. The profile shows hundreds of thousands of clones, approximately 96% of them singletons. CD8 cells classed as naive were CD45RO-negative and positively selected for CCR7, excluding terminally differentiated effector memory CD45RA+ cells. Material: naive CD8+ T cells sorted from blood. The source of these receptors is a woman in her twenties or thirties in good health.

The chain joins TRBV5-4 to TRBJ2-7; 11 bases match TRBD2. Germline CDR1 reads SGHNT; CDR2 reads YYREEE (reference sequence). This CDR3 comprises 15 residues. The V gene end was trimmed by 0 bases and the J gene end by 7 bases; junction bases not matched to a gene: 6. The CDR3 loop reads CASSLVGLAGEEQYF. In DNA form, the CDR3 reads TGTGCCAGCAGCTTGGTAGGACTAGCGGGCGAAGAGCAGTACTTC.

This sequence joins TRBV5-1 and TRBJ2-1, with D uncertain. The germline V gene encodes CDR1 SGHRS and CDR2 YFSETQ. The CDR3 totals 14 residues. V lost 4 bases and J 2 bases, leaving 10 bases between the germline ends. CDR3 in DNA: TGCGCCAGCAGCCATCAAGAACCCTACAATGAGCAGTTCTTC. It yields the protein CASSHQEPYNEQFF.

The CDR3 DNA follows: TGTGCCAGCAGTGAAACGGGCGGGACAGCCTACGAGCAGTACTTC. Translated, it gives CASSETGGTAYEQYF. J is TRBJ2-7 and V is TRBV6-1, with D possibly being TRBD1 (7 bases). Trimming cost V 2 bases and J 2 bases, with 13 bases left between them. Germline V gene lookup returns CDR1 MNHNS and CDR2 SASEGT. The CDR3 has 15 residues.

The chain links TRBV28 to TRBJ2-1, with 10 bases aligning to TRBD2. The CDR3 covers 16 residues. V was pared by 1 base and J by 4 bases, with 4 bases of the junction left unmatched. Germline V lookup: CDR1 MDHEN, CDR2 SYDVKM. This chain's CDR3 is CASSLLGTSDYNEQFF. In DNA form, the CDR3 reads TGTGCCAGCAGTTTATTAGGGACTAGCGATTACAATGAGCAGTTCTTC. The variable domain in full, completed from reference TRBV28 and TRBJ2-1, reads DVKVTQSSRYLVKRTGEKVFLECVQDMDHENMFWYRQDPGLGLRLIYFSYDVKMKEKGDIPEGYSVSREKKERFSLILESASTNQTSMYLCASSLLGTSDYNEQFFGPGTRLTVL.

The chain joins TRBV13 to TRBJ2-1; D is perhaps TRBD1 (6 bases). The CDR3 totals 15 residues. Trimming cost V 0 bases and J 12 bases, with 18 bases left between them. Germline V gene lookup returns CDR1 PRHDT and CDR2 FYEKMQ (reference sequence). The CDR3: CASSLGGLDSAPQFF. CDR3 in DNA: TGTGCCAGCAGCTTAGGCGGCCTGGACAGCGCTCCGCAGTTCTTC.

The sample holds one count of this clone. The rearrangement links TRBV6-1 to TRBJ1-1, with 7 positions matching TRBD1. The V segment lost 6 bases and the J segment 7 bases; nucleotides outside the gene matches: 2. The CDR3 extends over 11 amino acids. Germline V gene data show CDR1 as MNHNS and CDR2 as SASEGT. The DNA for the CDR3 is TGTGCCAGCAGCCAGGGGGGTGAAGCTTTCTTT. This codes for CASSQGGEAFF.

This clone was seen just once. This rearrangement joins TRBV2 to TRBJ2-3, with D uncertain. The CDR3 contains 11 residues. Looked up from germline, CDR1 is SNHLY and CDR2 is FYNNEI. V lost 6 bases and J lost 2, with 3 bases in between. Written as DNA, the CDR3 is TGTGCCAGCAGCTTCACAGATACGCAGTATTTT. This encodes CASSFTDTQYF.

A note on this clone: Other nucleotide sequences from this sample produce the same CDR3. The CDR3 here is CASSFGTSYEQYF. The DNA of the CDR3 is TGTGCCAGCAGCTTCGGGACTTCCTACGAGCAGTACTTC. The chain recombines TRBV5-6 with TRBJ2-7; maybe TRBD2 (6 bases). Deletions cut 2 bases from V and 1 base from J, with 7 bases between. The CDR3 loop spans 13 amino acids. CDR1 and CDR2 from the germline V gene are SGHDT and YYEEEE.

V and J are TRBV5-8 and TRBJ2-7; D is possibly TRBD1 or TRBD2 (5 bases each). The V end lost 4 bases, the J end lost 0 bases, and 14 bases lay between the germline ends. CDR1 and CDR2 (germline): SGHTS, YDEGEE. The CDR3 runs 15 residues. For the CDR3, the DNA is TGTGCCAGCAGCCTGGGGGACGGAAACTCCTACGAGCAGTACTTC. This translates into CASSLGDGNSYEQYF.

This sequence joins TRBV7-9 and TRBJ1-5; D gene uncertain. This CDR3 is built from 18 residues. Trimming took off 0 bases at V and 0 bases at J, with 15 bases between the two ends. Germline CDR1 is SEHNR and CDR2 is FQNEAQ (reference sequence). CDR3 in DNA: TGTGCCAGCAGCTTAGCGTTGAATTCAGAAGATAGCAATCAGCCCCAGCATTTT. Translation gives CASSLALNSEDSNQPQHF.

This chain connects TRBV15 to TRBJ2-3; no clear D. With 0 bases removed from V and 2 bases from J, the gap between germline ends came to 15 bases. This CDR3 is 17 amino acids long. Germline values: CDR1 LNHNV, CDR2 YYDKDF (reference sequence). CDR3 in DNA: TGTGCCACCAGCAGAGAGCATCCGGCCGATCTCACAGATACGCAGTATTTT. Translating it yields CATSREHPADLTDTQYF.

The chain employs TRBV5-4 and TRBJ2-7; the match to TRBD1 covers 8 bases. This CDR3 has 13 residues. The V and J ends lost 9 bases and 3 bases, in that order; junction bases with no gene match: 8. Looked up from germline, CDR1 is SGHNT and CDR2 is YYREEE (reference sequence). CDR3 region: CATGRQGRYEQYF. The CDR3 DNA reads as TGTGCCACTGGACGACAGGGGCGCTACGAGCAGTACTTC.

V gene TRBV2 combines with J gene TRBJ2-7; 10 nucleotides match TRBD2. V lost 8 bases and J lost 3; bases outside the gene matches: 4. Germline CDR1 reads SNHLY; CDR2 reads FYNNEI. CDR3 size: 13 residues. The CDR3 reads CASLAGDYYEQYF. The CDR3 DNA reads TGTGCCAGCCTAGCGGGAGATTACTACGAGCAGTACTTC.

The chain joins TRBV7-9 to TRBJ1-4; no clear D. V lost 1 base and J 5 bases, leaving 8 bases between the germline ends. Looked up from germline, CDR1 is SEHNR and CDR2 is FQNEAQ (reference sequence). CDR3 length: 14 residues. CDR3 in DNA: TGTGCCAGCAGCTTAGTAGGGCACAATGAAAAACTGTTTTTT. Translated: CASSLVGHNEKLFF. Variable domain in full (rest from reference TRBV7-9 and TRBJ1-4): DTGVSQNPRHKITKRGQNVTFRCDPISEHNRLYWYRQTLGQGPEFLTYFQNEAQLEKSRLLSDRFSAERPKGSFSTLEIQRTEQGDSAMYLCASSLVGHNEKLFFGSGTQLSVL.

Note on this clone: Additional DNA sequences in this sample encode the identical CDR3. The rearrangement uses TRBV15 and TRBJ2-1, with D perhaps TRBD2 (6 bases). CDR1 and CDR2 from the germline V gene are LNHNV and YYDKDF (reference sequence). There are 15 residues in the CDR3. V was cut by 1 base and J by 0 bases, with 7 bases left in between. CDR3 sequence reads: CATSRVGGSYNEQFF. The CDR3 DNA reads as TGTGCCACCAGCAGAGTCGGGGGCTCCTACAATGAGCAGTTCTTC. The variable domain in full, with the rest retrieved from reference TRBV15 and TRBJ2-1, is DAMVIQNPRYQVTQFGKPVTLSCSQTLNHNVMYWYQQKSSQAPKLLFHYYDKDFNNEADTPDNFQSRRPNTSFCFLDIRSPGLGDTAMYLCATSRVGGSYNEQFFGPGTRLTVL.